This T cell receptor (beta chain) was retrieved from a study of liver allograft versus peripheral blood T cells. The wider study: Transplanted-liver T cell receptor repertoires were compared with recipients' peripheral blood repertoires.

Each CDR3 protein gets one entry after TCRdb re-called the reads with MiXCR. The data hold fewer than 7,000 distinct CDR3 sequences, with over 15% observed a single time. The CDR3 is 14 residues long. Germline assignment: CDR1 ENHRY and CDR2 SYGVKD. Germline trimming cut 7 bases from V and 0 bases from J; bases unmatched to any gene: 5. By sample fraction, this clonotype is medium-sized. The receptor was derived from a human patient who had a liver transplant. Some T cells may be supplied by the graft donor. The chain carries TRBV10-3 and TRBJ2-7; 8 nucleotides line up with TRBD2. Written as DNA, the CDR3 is TGTGCCATCACCCCCCTAGCGGGCTCCTACGAGCAGTACTTC. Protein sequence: CAITPLAGSYEQYF.